This TCR beta chain was sequenced in a study of blood T cell repertoires in COVID-19. As for the study in general: The United States, Italy and Spain supplied acute and convalescent COVID-19 samples. PBMCs, B-cell-depleted T cells, or T cells were the source of the cDNA or gDNA that made up the material.

Clones were sequenced by immunoSEQ multiplex PCR, and TCRdb holds only the in-frame ones, with some missing. The table records under 250,000 clones, around 78% of them present only once. This CDR3 comprises 12 residues. V and J are TRBV21-1 and TRBJ2-7; TRBD2 is the table's D call and was not checked against the DNA. TRBV21-1 is assigned pseudogene status. The source of this sequence is a woman between 70 and 85 years old with active or convalescent COVID-19. The sample consisted of peripheral blood. Written as DNA, the CDR3 is TGTGCCAGTTACGGGGTTCCCTACGAGCAGTACTTC. It encodes CASYGVPYEQYF.